This is a list of T cell receptor beta chains from one sample in a study of blood T cell repertoires in COVID-19. The data were produced by immunoSEQ multiplex PCR, yet TCRdb's version contains in-frame clones alone and is incomplete. The sample holds about 72,000 clones, about nine tenths seen once. The sample comprised peripheral blood. These receptor sequences come from a man aged 30 to 39 with acute or convalescent COVID-19. Both conserved end residues are part of each CDR3. The D gene is left open where the match is weak. Clone size, where shown, is once, few, many, or a class for clones that have expanded.

clone_size: -; j_call: TRBJ2-3; d_call: TRBD2; v_call: TRBV5-1; cdr3_nt: TGCGCCAGCAGCGCCCGGGGCGCTAGCGGTGAACGGTCAGATACGCAGTATTTT; cdr3_aa: CASSARGASGERSDTQYF
clone_size: once; j_call: TRBJ2-1; d_call: TRBD2; v_call: TRBV28; cdr3_nt: TGTGCCAGCAGCACAACAAATAGCGGGGGGGGTTACAATGAGCAGTTCTTC; cdr3_aa: CASSTTNSGGGYNEQFF
clone_size: -; j_call: TRBJ1-4; d_call: -; v_call: TRBV7-6; cdr3_nt: TGTGCCAGCAGCTCAGGGGCCAGGGCGGGTGAAAAACTGTTTTTT; cdr3_aa: CASSSGARAGEKLFF
clone_size: -; j_call: TRBJ2-3; d_call: -; v_call: TRBV7-2; cdr3_nt: TGTGCCAGCAGCTTAGGGAGGTCCACAGATACGCAGTATTTT; cdr3_aa: CASSLGRSTDTQYF
clone_size: -; j_call: TRBJ2-7; d_call: -; v_call: TRBV6-2/TRBV6-3; cdr3_nt: TGTGCCAGCAGCCCCCAGGGCTACGAGCAGTACTTC; cdr3_aa: CASSPQGYEQYF
clone_size: -; j_call: TRBJ2-2; d_call: -; v_call: TRBV11-2; cdr3_nt: TGTGCCAGCAGCTCGCCTAAGTACCCGAACACCGGGGAGCTGTTTTTT; cdr3_aa: CASSSPKYPNTGELFF
clone_size: -; j_call: TRBJ2-3; d_call: -; v_call: TRBV18; cdr3_nt: TGTGCCAGCTCCCGACTGCCGACAGATACGCAGTATTTT; cdr3_aa: CASSRLPTDTQYF
clone_size: -; j_call: TRBJ2-4; d_call: TRBD1; v_call: TRBV27; cdr3_nt: TGTGCCAGCAGCCGGGACAGGGGGGTAAACATTCAGTACTTC; cdr3_aa: CASSRDRGVNIQYF
clone_size: -; j_call: TRBJ2-2; d_call: -; v_call: TRBV28; cdr3_nt: TGTGCCAGCAGTCCGGGGTTGAGCACCGGGGAGCTGTTTTTT; cdr3_aa: CASSPGLSTGELFF
clone_size: -; j_call: TRBJ2-3; d_call: -; v_call: TRBV28; cdr3_nt: TGTGCCAGCAGTGCGGTCAGGGTTGATACGCAGTATTTT; cdr3_aa: CASSAVRVDTQYF
clone_size: -; j_call: TRBJ1-1; d_call: -; v_call: TRBV10-3; cdr3_nt: TGTGCCATCAGTGAGTCGGGCACCGTAAACACTGAAGCTTTCTTT; cdr3_aa: CAISESGTVNTEAFF
clone_size: -; j_call: TRBJ1-1; d_call: -; v_call: TRBV6-2/TRBV6-3; cdr3_nt: TGTGCCAGCAGTTACTCCCGGCAGGGGAACACTGAAGCTTTCTTT; cdr3_aa: CASSYSRQGNTEAFF
clone_size: -; j_call: TRBJ2-7; d_call: -; v_call: TRBV27; cdr3_nt: TGTGCCAGCAGTTCTTTCGTGTCCAGCGAGCAGTACTTC; cdr3_aa: CASSSFVSSEQYF
clone_size: -; j_call: TRBJ2-1; d_call: -; v_call: TRBV5-1; cdr3_nt: TGCGCCAGCAGCTTGGGCGGGGCCTCCTACAATGAGCAGTTCTTC; cdr3_aa: CASSLGGASYNEQFF
clone_size: once; j_call: TRBJ2-3; d_call: -; v_call: TRBV28; cdr3_nt: TGTGCCAGCAGTCCAAGGATGAGCGGATACACAGATACGCAGTATTTT; cdr3_aa: CASSPRMSGYTDTQYF
clone_size: once; j_call: TRBJ2-3; d_call: TRBD1; v_call: TRBV28; cdr3_nt: TGTGCCACTCTGGGACAGAACACAGATACGCAGTATTTT; cdr3_aa: CATLGQNTDTQYF
clone_size: -; j_call: TRBJ1-4; d_call: -; v_call: TRBV4-1; cdr3_nt: TGCGCCAGCAGCCAAGACAGGGCGCGGAATGAAAAACTGTTTTTT; cdr3_aa: CASSQDRARNEKLFF
clone_size: -; j_call: TRBJ1-2; d_call: TRBD1; v_call: TRBV7-2; cdr3_nt: TGTGCCAGCAGCTTCCCGGGCCAGGGGGCTCGTGGCTACACCTTC; cdr3_aa: CASSFPGQGARGYTF
clone_size: -; j_call: TRBJ1-1; d_call: -; v_call: TRBV28; cdr3_nt: TGTGCCAGCAGTCCACCCGTGGGCTCGCTCTCCGGAGCTTTCTTT; cdr3_aa: CASSPPVGSLSGAFF
clone_size: -; j_call: TRBJ1-1; d_call: -; v_call: TRBV7-2; cdr3_nt: TGTGCCAGCAGACAGCTCGATAACACTGAAGCTTTCTTT; cdr3_aa: CASRQLDNTEAFF
clone_size: once; j_call: TRBJ2-5; d_call: TRBD1; v_call: TRBV28; cdr3_nt: TGTGCCACATCGCGGACAGGGGGCTTGGAGACCCAGTACTTC; cdr3_aa: CATSRTGGLETQYF
clone_size: -; j_call: TRBJ2-1; d_call: TRBD2; v_call: TRBV29-1; cdr3_nt: TGCAGCGTTGTTGGACTAGCGGGGTCGGGTGAGCAGTTCTTC; cdr3_aa: CSVVGLAGSGEQFF
clone_size: -; j_call: TRBJ2-5; d_call: -; v_call: TRBV28; cdr3_nt: TGTGCCAGCAGTTTTCACAGGGAAGAGACCCAGTACTTC; cdr3_aa: CASSFHREETQYF
clone_size: once; j_call: TRBJ2-1; d_call: TRBD2; v_call: TRBV15; cdr3_nt: TGTGCCACCAGCAATACCGACGGGGGGAAGTGGAATGAGCAGTTCTTC; cdr3_aa: CATSNTDGGKWNEQFF
clone_size: -; j_call: TRBJ2-2; d_call: -; v_call: TRBV25-1; cdr3_nt: TGTGCCAGCAGTGAGCATAACAACGCCGGGGAGCTGTTTTTT; cdr3_aa: CASSEHNNAGELFF
clone_size: -; j_call: TRBJ2-1; d_call: TRBD1; v_call: TRBV5-4; cdr3_nt: TGTGCCAGCGGGACCGGGACAGGGGCGATCAATGAGCAGTTCTTC; cdr3_aa: CASGTGTGAINEQFF
clone_size: -; j_call: TRBJ1-6; d_call: -; v_call: TRBV10-2; cdr3_nt: TGCGCCAGCAGTGATGTTGTTAGGGAGAATTCACCCCTCCACTTT; cdr3_aa: CASSDVVRENSPLHF
clone_size: -; j_call: TRBJ2-5; d_call: -; v_call: TRBV6-2/TRBV6-3; cdr3_nt: TGTGCCAGCAGCCCCGGGGAGAAGACCCAGTACTTC; cdr3_aa: CASSPGEKTQYF
clone_size: once; j_call: TRBJ2-3; d_call: TRBD1; v_call: TRBV9; cdr3_nt: TGTGCCAGCAGCTCCGGACAGGGCGCTCTGGGAGATACGCAGTATTTT; cdr3_aa: CASSSGQGALGDTQYF
clone_size: few; j_call: TRBJ1-2; d_call: TRBD1; v_call: TRBV30; cdr3_nt: TGTGCCTGGAGCCTTGACAGGGGAACGAGAGGCTACACCTTC; cdr3_aa: CAWSLDRGTRGYTF
clone_size: -; j_call: TRBJ2-3; d_call: -; v_call: TRBV7-9; cdr3_nt: TGTGCCAGCAGTCACCGGACTACAGATACGCAGTATTTT; cdr3_aa: CASSHRTTDTQYF
clone_size: -; j_call: TRBJ2-2; d_call: TRBD1; v_call: TRBV28; cdr3_nt: TGTGCCAGCAGTCGTCCGGGACAGGCTTTTTCCGGGGAGCTGTTTTTT; cdr3_aa: CASSRPGQAFSGELFF
clone_size: -; j_call: TRBJ2-5; d_call: -; v_call: TRBV18; cdr3_nt: TGTGCCAGCTCACCACCGGGCCCACGAAAGACCCAGTACTTC; cdr3_aa: CASSPPGPRKTQYF
clone_size: -; j_call: TRBJ2-5; d_call: -; v_call: TRBV4-1; cdr3_nt: TGCGCCAGCACGATTTCGGGACACCTCAAGACCCAGTACTTC; cdr3_aa: CASTISGHLKTQYF
clone_size: once; j_call: TRBJ2-5; d_call: -; v_call: TRBV7-2; cdr3_nt: TGTGCCAGCAGCTTACGGCAACAGGTGGAGACCCAGTACTTC; cdr3_aa: CASSLRQQVETQYF
clone_size: -; j_call: TRBJ1-3; d_call: -; v_call: TRBV6-1; cdr3_nt: TGTGCCAGCAGTGAAAGGACAGCCCGCTCTGGAAACACCATATATTTT; cdr3_aa: CASSERTARSGNTIYF
clone_size: -; j_call: TRBJ1-2; d_call: -; v_call: TRBV11-2; cdr3_nt: TGTGCCAGCAGCTTAGCTACCGCGGATGGCTACACCTTC; cdr3_aa: CASSLATADGYTF
clone_size: -; j_call: TRBJ2-1; d_call: TRBD2; v_call: TRBV27; cdr3_nt: TGTGCCAGCAGTTTAAGATCGACTAGCGGGTACAATGAGCAGTTCTTC; cdr3_aa: CASSLRSTSGYNEQFF
clone_size: once; j_call: TRBJ2-6; d_call: -; v_call: TRBV4-2; cdr3_nt: TGTGCCAGCAGAGACACGGGGGCCAACGTCCTGACTTTC; cdr3_aa: CASRDTGANVLTF
clone_size: -; j_call: TRBJ2-5; d_call: -; v_call: TRBV4-3; cdr3_nt: TGCGCCAGCAGCCCTAACGCAGGTCTGGAGACCCAGTACTTC; cdr3_aa: CASSPNAGLETQYF
clone_size: -; j_call: TRBJ2-7; d_call: TRBD1; v_call: TRBV3-1/TRBV3-2; cdr3_nt: TGTGCCACCATTTGCGGTTGGAAAAGGACAGGGCTTCACTTC; cdr3_aa: CATICGWKRTGLHF
clone_size: -; j_call: TRBJ1-2; d_call: TRBD1; v_call: TRBV28; cdr3_nt: TGTGCCAGCTCCACAGGGGATCGCCCTTTCGGGGGTGGCTACACCTTC; cdr3_aa: CASSTGDRPFGGGYTF
clone_size: -; j_call: TRBJ2-7; d_call: -; v_call: TRBV3-1/TRBV3-2; cdr3_nt: TGTGCCAGCAGCCAAGATTTATACGGGCAGTACTTC; cdr3_aa: CASSQDLYGQYF
clone_size: -; j_call: TRBJ1-2; d_call: TRBD1; v_call: TRBV14; cdr3_nt: TGTGCCAGCACCAAGGGGGCTCCCTATGGCTACACCTTC; cdr3_aa: CASTKGAPYGYTF
clone_size: -; j_call: TRBJ2-1; d_call: TRBD2; v_call: TRBV3-1/TRBV3-2; cdr3_nt: TGTGCCAGCAGCCGGACTAGGTCGCGGCAGTTCTTC; cdr3_aa: CASSRTRSRQFF
clone_size: few; j_call: TRBJ1-4; d_call: -; v_call: TRBV2; cdr3_nt: TGTGCCAGCAGCACCCTAGTGACTAATGAAAAACTGTTTTTT; cdr3_aa: CASSTLVTNEKLFF
clone_size: few; j_call: TRBJ2-7; d_call: -; v_call: TRBV11-2; cdr3_nt: TGTGCCAGCAGCTTAGTACAAAACAACTACGAGCAGTACTTC; cdr3_aa: CASSLVQNNYEQYF
clone_size: -; j_call: TRBJ2-2; d_call: -; v_call: TRBV29-1; cdr3_nt: TGCAGCGTCGGACAAGTCACCGGGGAGCTGTTTTTT; cdr3_aa: CSVGQVTGELFF